This T cell receptor (beta chain) came from a study of shared clonotypes between healthy human individuals. General study results and limits: The study drew on few donors, limiting represented genetic and exposure-history diversity.

Concerning this clone: The antigen is unknown.

The CDR3 runs 16 residues. Germline V gene data show CDR1 as LNHDA and CDR2 as SQIVND (reference sequence). Trimming removed 6 bases from V and 5 bases from J, with 19 bases in between. Execution of the assay was at deep level. About 30,000 T cell genomes, or about 0.3 ug DNA, went into replicate PCRs of unsorted PBMC. In the original analysis: ImmunoSEQ sequences covered only the junction and lacked quality scores; filtering therefore differed. Some clones are missing from TCRdb's copy, which holds only in-frame ones; the method was immunoSEQ multiplex PCR. V and J calls and clone size are as listed in that table; D and trimming were resolved from the DNA. This table holds about 490,000 clones, roughly 85% found once.

The receptor was isolated from a woman aged 40 to 50 in good health. Some clones in this sample may be carry-over from other donors' samples. V and J are TRBV19 and TRBJ2-2; D might be TRBD1 or TRBD2, each matching 6 bases. The sequencing input was PBMCs. The CDR3 DNA reads as TGTGCCAGTAGGTTGTGGGGGGCCCAGGGTACCGGGGAGCTGTTTTTT. Translation: CASRLWGAQGTGELFF.